This TCR beta chain was profiled in a study of blood T cell repertoires in COVID-19. Here immunoSEQ multiplex PCR was the method, and the copy in TCRdb shows in-frame clones only, minus some. The sample has some 180,000 clones; about 83% are singletons. Germline lookup yields CDR1 SGDLS and CDR2 YYNGEE. There are 14 residues in the CDR3. The ends lost 7 bases at V and 2 bases at J; junction bases unmatched: 3. The TCR was taken from a woman of 80 years or more with acute or convalescent COVID-19. Sequenced: peripheral blood. The J gene is TRBJ2-2, the V gene TRBV9; 9 bases agree with TRBD2. The CDR3 nucleotides read TGTGCCAGCGGGACTAGCTCTAACACCGGGGAGCTGTTTTTT. Translation gives CASGTSSNTGELFF.